This TCR beta chain is drawn from a study of blood T cell repertoires in COVID-19. The CDR3 is 15 residues long. With 4 bases removed from V and 3 bases from J, the gap between germline ends came to 16 bases. Germline V CDR1 and CDR2: SGDLS, YYNGEE. The method was immunoSEQ multiplex PCR; TCRdb's version includes in-frame clones alone and lacks a portion of them. Of about 49,000 clones listed, 68% are singletons. The V call is TRBV9, the J call TRBJ1-1, with D possibly matching TRBD1 (6 bases). The origin of this receptor is a woman in her 70s with acute or convalescent COVID-19. The source material was peripheral blood. CDR3 sequence: CASSPQEGGDTEAFF. In DNA form, the CDR3 reads TGTGCCAGCAGCCCCCAGGAGGGGGGGGACACTGAAGCTTTCTTT.